This T cell receptor (beta chain) was captured by sequencing in a study of blood T cell repertoires in COVID-19 (dated by TCRdb to 2020 to 2021). In terms of the full investigation: The collaborator samples originated in the United States, Italy and Spain and spanned the acute and convalescent phases of COVID-19. The material from the prospective study consisted of cDNA or gDNA derived from T cells, B-cell-depleted T cells, or PBMCs. Deeply sampled blood TCRbeta repertoires from subjects exposed to, actively infected with, or recovered from COVID-19 were included in the dataset. The repertoires were released in a freely available public database intended as a resource for research on the immune response to SARS-CoV-2. The samples were drawn from the first 160 participants of the ongoing ImmuneRACE study and from under 1,500 subjects provided by 6 global collaborators. Nearly every sample came with metadata listing a de-identified subject ID, COVID-19 status, age in years and sex. Where available, HLA class I and class II types were obtained from metadata supplied by the sample provider rather than from assay-based typing. What the research found in general, with its limitations: The quantity of clinical and demographic metadata differed by source and by participant and was supplied without curation.

Relative to germline, V is 1 base shorter and J is 1 base shorter, with 5 bases between their ends. Inclusive of the bounding cysteine and phenylalanine, the CDR3 is 13 residues long. Only the CDR3 region is kept as DNA, spanning 39 bases read in frame from base 1. The germline V gene sets CDR1 to SGHTS and CDR2 to YDEGEE. A remark on this clone: Its target antigen remains unknown. The sample holds no much larger clone one base away, and base qualities are not on file.

A second Seattle source provided samples from volunteer blood donors who had recovered from COVID-19. Each collaborating institution followed its own protocols to collect whole blood in K2EDTA tubes. For TCRbeta analysis, collaborator samples were shipped as frozen whole blood, as isolated PBMCs, or as DNA extracted from either sample type. TCRbeta CDR3 regions were amplified from genomic DNA by means of the immunoSEQ Assay, a bias-controlled multiplex PCR. The authors processed their data as follows. The number of nucleated cells in each sample was estimated from the amplification of reference gene primers within the assay. To quantify the absolute abundance of each unique TCRbeta CDR3 rearrangement, sequence reads were collapsed and filtered. For each sample, productive Simpson clonality was calculated by taking the square root of Simpson's diversity index across productive rearrangements. The table comes from immuneACCESS by way of TCRdb, which keeps in-frame sequences with V and J called. Part of the clones is missing from these tables; in studies checked, under half for an unresolved V gene and the rest for unknown reasons. The DNA was the basis for D and trimming; V, J and clone size are from that table. The sample records 110,000 or so clones, about 88% of which are singletons. Jointly, the top ten make up 8.4% of the sample.

The sequence was obtained from a woman between 65 and 79 years old who had recovered from COVID-19. The sequenced sample was peripheral blood. Recombination connected TRBV5-8 to TRBJ1-1, with no confidently assigned D gene. The DNA sequence reads TGTGCCAGCAGCTTGCTGAGGAACACTGAAGCTTTCTTT. Its translation reads: CASSLLRNTEAFF.